This TCR beta chain was recovered during a study of blood T cells in healthy people across ages (dated by TCRdb to 2015 to 2017). Describing the broader study: In model experiments, roughly one uniquely barcoded TCR beta cDNA molecule per two T cells was captured by template switching. Four age groups were formed from the donors: young (average approximately 16 years), middle-aged (just under 40), aged (over 55) and long-lived (less than 85). Using deep sequencing normalized with unique cDNA molecular identifiers, the study measured how TCR beta repertoire diversity changes with age. Two additional independent replicas of 1 million unique cDNA reads from the same blood draw were analyzed for two donors (one aged 18 to 30 and one aged 80 or older). To avoid experimental bias, donors of different ages were randomly spread across the sequencing lanes.

Remarks on this clonotype: The target of this receptor is not known. A read error is possible here, since a much larger clone lies one base away.

Libraries were built with 5' RACE. The instrument was an Illumina HiSeq 2500. The second PCR ran for roughly 7 to 12 cycles and used a J-beta primer mix along with a sample-barcoded 5' primer. Each TCR beta cDNA molecule received a unique molecular identifier from a template-switch 5' adaptor carrying 12 random nucleotides. At least 2.5 million CDR3-containing paired-end reads were obtained from each sample. The Mint cDNA synthesis kit, primed by a TRBC-specific oligonucleotide, was used to synthesize first-strand cDNA from all RNA. After uracil-DNA glycosylase treatment, a first 18-cycle PCR used universal primers M1SS and BC2_uni_R on all cDNA. Turning to the authors' computational methods: For normalization, 1 million high-quality reads, each with a distinct molecular identifier, were randomly selected from each sample. Instead of being binned into consensus sequences, reads with shared molecular identifiers were discarded. MiTCR, set to a Q25 quality threshold and the strictest error-elimination algorithm, was used for CDR3 identification, clonotype clustering and error correction. A nonparametric unseen species model using Euler transformation provided a lower-bound estimate of total TCR beta diversity. Starting from the raw public reads, TCRdb applied fastp trimming at Q25, assembled clones with MiXCR and retained in-frame beta chains. Entries are consolidated by CDR3 protein sequence, retaining the most common genes and DNA. TCRdb, not the authors, supplied the V and J calls. Here the sample has 600,000 or so distinct CDR3 sequences; 25% to 35% occur a single time. Less than 20% of the sample goes to the ten largest clones.

V and J lose 1 base and 10 bases, and a span of 18 bases separates them. The germline V gene gives CDR1 as LGHNA and CDR2 as YNFKEQ. The CDR3 goes from the cysteine to the phenylalanine over 15 residues. The entry retains the CDR3 DNA only, 45 bases that are in frame from base 1. Donors were 39 systemically healthy Caucasian individuals from Russia aged roughly 6 to 90 years. Each donor gave about 10 milliliters of peripheral blood, drawn into EDTA-treated Vacutainer tubes. Ficoll-Paque density-gradient centrifugation was used to isolate PBMCs, with at least 7 million per sample. Total RNA was extracted from PBMCs with Trizol reagent, with at least 6 micrograms obtained per sample. For every donor, flow cytometry on a PBMC aliquot measured the percentage of naive CD45RAhigh/CD27high T cells. On the study overall, not on this receptor specifically: Estimates of total diversity from one million sequenced T cells were regarded as lower bounds and underestimates. As age increased, observed TCR beta diversity per million T cells dropped in a roughly linear way, and a significant reduction was already evident by age 40. Compared with the aged group, the long-lived group had more naive CD4+ T cells, fewer expanded clones and increased TCR diversity, suggesting age selection. There was a strong correlation between observed TCR beta diversity and the percentage of naive T cells measured by flow cytometry. Because donor CMV infection status was unknown, age-related changes in expanded clonotypes were potentially confounded. Because profiling used bulk unsorted PBMCs, naive and antigen-experienced compartments could not be compared conclusively.

This receptor was obtained from a woman older than 75 in good health. Recombination linked TRBV4-2 to TRBJ2-3; the D region may be TRBD1 or TRBD2, each matching 5 bases equally. Sequencing was carried out using blood. The CDR3 protein: CASSQATTRDDAQYF. The nucleotide sequence reads TGTGCCAGCAGCCAAGCAACCACACGGGACGATGCGCAGTATTTT.